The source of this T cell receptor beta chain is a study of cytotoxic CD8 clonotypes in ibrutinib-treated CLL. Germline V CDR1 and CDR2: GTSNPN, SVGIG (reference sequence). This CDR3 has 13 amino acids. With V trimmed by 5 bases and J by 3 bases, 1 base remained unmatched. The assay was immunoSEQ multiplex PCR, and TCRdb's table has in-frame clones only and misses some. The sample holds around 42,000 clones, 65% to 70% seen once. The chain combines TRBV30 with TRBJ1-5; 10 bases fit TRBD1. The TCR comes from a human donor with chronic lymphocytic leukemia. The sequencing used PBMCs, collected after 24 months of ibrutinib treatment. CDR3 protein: CAWGQGDNQPQHF. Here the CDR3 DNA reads TGTGCCTGGGGACAGGGGGACAATCAGCCCCAGCATTTT.